The 19 T cell receptor beta chains presented below share a single source sample, sequenced in a study of T cell responses to AZD1222 COVID-19 vaccine. Some clones are missing from TCRdb's copy, which holds only in-frame ones; the method was immunoSEQ multiplex PCR. Of roughly 130,000 clones in the sample, about 91% were seen once. Here the sequenced sample was peripheral blood, taken on day 0 of AZD1222 vaccination. Receptor source: an adult in good health.

The chain is built from TRBV4-3 and TRBJ2-5; 15 positions match TRBD2. This CDR3 contains 15 residues. The junction had 2 bases not matched to a gene; V was cut back by 4 bases and J by 5 bases. Germline V gene data show CDR1 as LGHNA and CDR2 as YSLEER. The CDR3 bases are TGCGCCAGCAGCCGCGGGACTAGCGGGAGGGAGACCCAGTACTTC. Encoded protein: CASSRGTSGRETQYF.

The count of this clone is one. The chain carries TRBV6-6 and TRBJ2-1; D remains unclear. V lost 11 bases and J 10 bases, leaving 15 bases between the germline ends. There are 11 residues in the CDR3. Germline V lookup: CDR1 MNHNY, CDR2 SVGAGI (reference sequence). Here the CDR3 DNA reads TGTGCCGCACGCCAGGTCCGGGAGCAGTTCTTC. Translated, it gives CAARQVREQFF.

This clone was seen more than once but under ten times. This sequence joins TRBV5-1 and TRBJ1-6; weak D call: TRBD1 (6 bases). V lost 4 bases and J lost 9, with 14 bases in between. CDR1 and CDR2 from the germline V gene are SGHRS and YFSETQ. The CDR3 has 14 amino acids. The CDR3 region is CASSGGGGSSPLHF. The CDR3 DNA follows: TGCGCCAGCAGCGGGGGCGGGGGAAGTTCACCCCTCCACTTT.

The chain joins TRBV9 to TRBJ2-7; 9 positions agree with TRBD2. V lost 3 bases and J lost 5; bases outside the gene matches: 6. In germline, CDR1 is SGDLS, CDR2 YYNGEE. The CDR3 runs 14 residues. The CDR3 sequence: CASSDGLARHEQYV. For the CDR3, the DNA is TGTGCCAGCAGCGACGGACTAGCGAGACACGAGCAGTACGTC.

V gene TRBV12-3 or TRBV12-4 combines with J gene TRBJ2-4, with D unclear. The CDR3 contains 13 residues. Trimming removed 1 base at V and 3 bases at J, with 4 bases between. The CDR3: CASSLVGKNIQYF. The CDR3 DNA sequence: TGTGCCAGCAGTTTAGTAGGCAAAAACATTCAGTACTTC.

The chain joins TRBV9 to TRBJ1-2; possibly TRBD1 for D (6 bases). The V end was cut by 4 bases, the J end by 8 bases, with 24 bases between. This CDR3 region has 16 residues. The germline gives CDR1 SGDLS, CDR2 YYNGEE. The CDR3 protein is CASSPSTGTMAEGYTF. The CDR3 DNA reads TGTGCCAGCAGCCCCTCGACCGGGACAATGGCAGAAGGCTACACCTTC.

The chain recombines TRBV6-5 with TRBJ1-5; TRBD1 matches 7 bases. V trimming: 6 bases; J trimming: 1 base; junction bases outside the gene matches: 3. CDR1 MNHEY and CDR2 SVGAGI come from the germline V gene. This CDR3 contains 14 residues. The CDR3 is CASRKGASNQPQHF. CDR3 coding DNA: TGTGCCAGCAGGAAGGGGGCGAGCAATCAGCCCCAGCATTTT.

The CDR3: CASSQGGTGVQPQHF. The DNA of the CDR3 is TGTGCCAGCAGCCAAGGTGGGACAGGGGTTCAGCCCCAGCATTTT. The rearrangement joins TRBV3-1 (or the pseudogene TRBV3-2) to TRBJ1-5; 10 bases agree with TRBD1. The CDR3 has 15 amino acids. Germline CDR1 LGHDT, CDR2 YNNKEL (reference sequence). J lost 6 bases, V lost 1 base, and 3 bases had no gene match.

This clone was observed a single time. The chain carries TRBV9 and TRBJ2-1, with 9 positions matching TRBD2. CDR3 size: 14 residues. From germline, CDR1 is SGDLS and CDR2 YYNGEE. V lost 0 bases and J lost 5; bases outside the gene matches: 0. As DNA, the CDR3 is TGTGCCAGCAGCGTAGGCGGGGGGGACAATGAGCAGTTCTTC. This encodes CASSVGGGDNEQFF.

V is TRBV3-1 (or the pseudogene TRBV3-2) and J is TRBJ1-1; D is ambiguous. V shed 1 base and J shed 11 bases, with 14 bases lying between them. Germline V gene lookup returns CDR1 LGHDT and CDR2 YNNKEL (reference sequence). The length of the CDR3 is 13 residues. As DNA, the CDR3 is TGTGCCAGCAGCCAAGGGACCTTCAATAGGGCTTTCTTT. Translation gives CASSQGTFNRAFF.

The genes are TRBV6-5 and TRBJ2-2; no clear D. CDR1 is MNHEY and CDR2 is SVGAGI in the germline V gene. V gave up 7 bases and J gave up 4 bases, with 7 bases separating them. This CDR3 contains 12 residues. The CDR3 nucleotides are TGTGCCAGCATTTCCACCACCGGGGAGCTGTTTTTT. Translation: CASISTTGELFF.

The chain combines TRBV11-3 with TRBJ1-3, with D possibly TRBD1 on 6 matching bases. The CDR3 consists of 16 residues. Looked up from germline, CDR1 is SGHNT and CDR2 is YENEEA. The germline V and J ends were trimmed by 5 bases and 0 bases, with 14 bases remaining between them. CDR3 bases: TGTGCCAGCAGCACTGGACAGCCTAGCTCTGGAAACACCATATATTTT. Amino acid sequence: CASSTGQPSSGNTIYF.

This chain uses TRBV19 with TRBJ2-5; D is ambiguous. Germline CDR1 is LNHDA and CDR2 is SQIVND (reference sequence). Trimming took 4 bases from V and 1 from J, leaving 19 bases between them. The CDR3 length is 17 residues. CDR3 DNA: TGTGCCAGTAGTACCCAGAACATCCGTGGTATCCAAGAGACCCAGTACTTC. Translating it yields CASSTQNIRGIQETQYF.

The rearrangement joins TRBV12-5 to TRBJ2-5; no definite D call. There are 11 residues in the CDR3. Trimming cost V 8 bases and J 5 bases, with 9 bases left between them. Per germline, CDR1 LGHNT and CDR2 FRNRAP. The CDR3 bases are TGTGCTAGTCGTGCGGTGGAGACCCAGTACTTC. It yields the protein CASRAVETQYF. Full variable domain (rest looked up from reference TRBV12-5 and TRBJ2-5): DARVTQTPRHKVTEMGQEVTMRCQPILGHNTVFWYRQTMMQGLELLAYFRNRAPLDDSGMPKDRFSAEMPDATLATLKIQPSEPRDSAVYFCASRAVETQYFGPGTRLLVL.

The gene calls are TRBV19 and TRBJ1-1; no reliable D call. The CDR3 length is 13 residues. Germline CDR1 and CDR2: LNHDA and SQIVND (reference sequence). Trimming cost V 4 bases and J 3 bases, with 9 bases left between them. CDR3 sequence (DNA): TGTGCCAGTAGTAGAGGGTGGGACACTGAAGCTTTCTTT. It codes for CASSRGWDTEAFF. Filled out from reference TRBV19 and TRBJ1-1, the complete variable domain reads DGGITQSPKYLFRKEGQNVTLSCEQNLNHDAMYWYRQDPGQGLRLIYYSQIVNDFQKGDIAEGYSVSREKKESFPLTVTSAQKNPTAFYLCASSRGWDTEAFFGQGTRLTVV.

The genes are TRBV7-9 and TRBJ2-5; no clear D. Germline V gene sequence: CDR1 SEHNR, CDR2 FQNEAQ (reference sequence). There are 15 residues in the CDR3. The V end lost 5 bases, the J end lost 1 base, and 14 bases lay between the germline ends. The CDR3 region is CASSPKTRIQETQYF. The CDR3 DNA is TGTGCCAGCAGCCCTAAGACCAGGATCCAAGAGACCCAGTACTTC.

This clone was counted a single time. The chain employs TRBV9 and TRBJ2-2; unclear D gene. The V end was cut by 0 bases, the J end by 8 bases, with 8 bases between. The CDR3 loop spans 13 amino acids. Germline CDR1 and CDR2: SGDLS and YYNGEE. CDR3 nucleotide sequence: TGTGCCAGCAGCGTAGCCCCAGCGGGGGAGCTGTTTTTT. Translation: CASSVAPAGELFF. The full variable domain, rest sourced from reference TRBV9 and TRBJ2-2, is DSGVTQTPKHLITATGQRVTLRCSPRSGDLSVYWYQQSLDQGLQFLIQYYNGEERAKGNILERFSAQQFPDLHSELNLSSLELGDSALYFCASSVAPAGELFFGEGSRLTVL.

This clone was counted a few times. The chain links TRBV5-4 to TRBJ1-6, with D possibly being TRBD1 (6 bases). Germline loops: CDR1 SGHNT, CDR2 YYREEE (reference sequence). Trimming removed 2 bases at V and 6 bases at J, with 12 bases between. This CDR3 region has 15 residues. CDR3 DNA: TGTGCCAGCAGCTTCGCAGGGGCTGGTAATTCACCCCTCCACTTT. Amino acids: CASSFAGAGNSPLHF.

This sequence joins TRBV2 and TRBJ2-5, with TRBD2 matching 7 bases. The CDR3 spans 16 residues. The ends lost 4 bases at V and 0 bases at J; junction bases unmatched: 8. CDR1 is SNHLY and CDR2 is FYNNEI in the germline V gene. The CDR3 reads CASSVALRGNQETQYF. DNA for the CDR3: TGTGCCAGCAGTGTAGCGTTGCGGGGGAACCAAGAGACCCAGTACTTC. The full variable domain, rest sourced from reference TRBV2 and TRBJ2-5, is EPEVTQTPSHQVTQMGQEVILRCVPISNHLYFYWYRQILGQKVEFLVSFYNNEISEKSEIFDDQFSVERPDGSNFTLKIRSTKLEDSAMYFCASSVALRGNQETQYFGPGTRLLVL.